Listed here are 23 T cell receptor beta chains from one sample, sequenced in a study of control samples from healthy donors and cancer patients. Repertoires were generated with immunoSEQ multiplex PCR, while TCRdb's copy carries only in-frame clones and drops some. In the table there are some 130,000 clones, 80% to 95% of which are singletons. The sequenced sample was blood. Source of these receptors: a man aged 35-49 years in good health.

The chain combines TRBV11-2 with TRBJ2-7, with a possible D match to TRBD1 (6 bases). Germline CDR1 is SGHAT and CDR2 is FQNNGV. Trimming left V 5 bases short and J 5 bases short, with 13 bases between. The CDR3 is made up of 13 amino acids. The CDR3, as DNA: TGTGCCAGCAGCACGCAGGGGCCAAACGAGCAGTACTTC. Encoded protein: CASSTQGPNEQYF.

The chain carries TRBV15 and TRBJ1-2; the D is unclear. V lost 4 bases, J lost 8 bases, and 11 bases lay in between. The germline gives CDR1 LNHNV, CDR2 YYDKDF (reference sequence). CDR3 size: 12 residues. The CDR3 DNA reads as TGTGCCACCAGCAACGGGCCTATGGGCTACACCTTC. This gives the protein CATSNGPMGYTF.

The chain combines TRBV7-2 with TRBJ2-2, with D possibly being TRBD1 or TRBD2 (5 bases each). Trimming stripped 0 bases from V and 6 bases from J, with 5 bases between. CDR3 length: 13 amino acids. Germline V gene lookup returns CDR1 SGHTA and CDR2 FQGNSA. CDR3 protein: CASSLAGAGELFF. The CDR3 coding sequence is TGTGCCAGCAGCTTAGCGGGGGCCGGGGAGCTGTTTTTT.

The chain couples TRBV29-1 to TRBJ2-2; TRBD1 aligns across 8 bases. From germline, CDR1 is SQVTM and CDR2 ANQGSEA. V gave up 6 bases and J gave up 1 base; unmatched junction bases: 7. There are 15 residues in the CDR3. This CDR3 reads CSVNLGQGNTGELFF. CDR3 DNA sequence: TGCAGCGTAAACCTCGGACAGGGGAACACCGGGGAGCTGTTTTTT.

The chain combines TRBV5-1 with TRBJ2-7; D is perhaps TRBD2 (5 bases). Per the germline V gene, CDR1 is SGHRS and CDR2 is YFSETQ. CDR3 length: 15 amino acids. The V gene lost 0 bases and the J gene lost 3 bases, with 13 bases spanning the gap. CDR3 coding DNA: TGCGCCAGCAGCTTGGTCGTTGCGGGTAACTACGAGCAGTACTTC. Translating it yields CASSLVVAGNYEQYF.

V gene TRBV5-4 combines with J gene TRBJ1-3; perhaps TRBD1 as D (6 bases). V lost 1 base and J 0 bases, leaving 11 bases between the germline ends. Germline V gene lookup returns CDR1 SGHNT and CDR2 YYREEE (reference sequence). This CDR3 spans 16 amino acids. CDR3 nucleotides: TGTGCCAGCAGCTTGAATCGGGGGGCCTCTGGAAACACCATATATTTT. Translated: CASSLNRGASGNTIYF.

V and J are TRBV20-1 and TRBJ1-4; D not resolved. Trimming stripped 3 bases from V and 7 bases from J, with 15 bases between. The CDR3 totals 14 residues. The V gene's germline CDR1 is DFQATT and CDR2 SNEGSKA (reference sequence). CDR3 in amino acids: CSASLSAALEKLFF. CDR3 DNA sequence: TGCAGTGCTAGTCTGTCCGCAGCTCTTGAAAAACTGTTTTTT.

The gene calls are TRBV30 and TRBJ2-4; TRBD1 might be the D (5 bases). Trimming cost V 0 bases and J 7 bases, with 10 bases left between them. The CDR3 consists of 13 residues. The germline gives CDR1 GTSNPN, CDR2 SVGIG (reference sequence). The CDR3 loop reads CAWSVPGRNIQYF. Here the CDR3 DNA reads TGTGCCTGGAGTGTGCCAGGGCGCAACATTCAGTACTTC.

The CDR3 region has the DNA TGTGCCTGGAGACAGGCGTCTGGAAACACCATATATTTT. Its protein product is CAWRQASGNTIYF. The chain has TRBV30 and TRBJ1-3; D is perhaps TRBD1 (5 bases). Between the trimmed V and J ends, which lost 3 bases and 1 base, there was a span of 7 bases. Germline V gene lookup returns CDR1 GTSNPN and CDR2 SVGIG (reference sequence). CDR3 length equals 13 residues.

V gene TRBV2 combines with J gene TRBJ2-2; TRBD2 matches at 8 bases. CDR1 SNHLY and CDR2 FYNNEI come from the germline V gene. J gave up 1 base and V 7 bases, and 5 bases lay outside the gene matches. This CDR3 has 15 amino acids. The CDR3 DNA reads TGTGCCAGCAAGTGGGGACTAGAGAACACCGGGGAGCTGTTTTTT. Translation: CASKWGLENTGELFF.

The J gene is TRBJ2-5, the V gene TRBV7-9; 11 positions agree with TRBD2. The germline V gene encodes CDR1 SEHNR and CDR2 FQNEAQ (reference sequence). V shed 1 base and J 0 bases; nucleotides not matched to a gene: 7. The CDR3 is made up of 18 amino acids. Written as DNA, the CDR3 is TGTGCCAGCAGCTTAGGGCAACCGGGACTAGCGGACCAAGAGACCCAGTACTTC. Its protein product is CASSLGQPGLADQETQYF.

In its sample, this clone was seen once. The rearrangement uses TRBV5-6 and TRBJ2-3; TRBD2 matches 16 bases. Germline V gene sequence: CDR1 SGHDT, CDR2 YYEEEE. The CDR3 is made up of 13 amino acids. Trimming cost V 4 bases and J 14 bases; bases outside gene matches: 4. The CDR3, as DNA: TGTGCCAGCAGCCCCGGGACTAGCGGGGGGGGGTATTTT. Its translation is CASSPGTSGGGYF.

The chain has TRBV5-1 and TRBJ2-5; D is unresolved. This CDR3 is built from 13 residues. V was clipped by 2 bases and J by 1 base, with 6 bases between them. The germline V gene has CDR1 SGHRS and CDR2 YFSETQ. CDR3: CASSLVPQETQYF. Written as DNA, the CDR3 is TGCGCCAGCAGCTTAGTCCCCCAAGAGACCCAGTACTTC.

The CDR3 DNA reads TGTGCCAGCAGCCCCGGACTAGCCACAGATACGCAGTATTTT. It is translated as CASSPGLATDTQYF. This chain links TRBV7-3 with TRBJ2-3; 8 bases line up with TRBD2. V was clipped by 5 bases and J by 2 bases; unmatched bases: 3. The CDR3 is made up of 14 amino acids. Looked up from germline, CDR1 is SGHTA and CDR2 is FQGTGA.

The chain couples TRBV7-9 to TRBJ1-2; no definite D call. This CDR3 region has 13 residues. Germline values: CDR1 SEHNR, CDR2 FQNEAQ (reference sequence). With 1 base removed from V and 3 bases from J, the gap between germline ends came to 6 bases. The CDR3 protein is CASSLGQDYGYTF. CDR3 in DNA: TGTGCCAGCAGCTTAGGACAAGACTATGGCTACACCTTC.

The V and J genes are TRBV5-6 and TRBJ1-3, with D hard to call. The ends were cut back, 3 bases at V and 0 bases at J, with 10 bases in the middle. The CDR3 consists of 15 residues. Germline V gene lookup returns CDR1 SGHDT and CDR2 YYEEEE. The CDR3 sequence: CASSYDVRSGNTIYF. Written as DNA, the CDR3 is TGTGCCAGCAGCTACGACGTCCGCTCTGGAAACACCATATATTTT.

This chain uses TRBV4-2 with TRBJ1-6, with D possibly matching TRBD1 (5 bases). The CDR3 contains 16 residues. Trimming took off 0 bases at V and 8 bases at J, with 14 bases between the two ends. The germline CDR1 and CDR2 sequences are LGHNA and YNFKEQ. The CDR3 is CASSQDSQGWYSPLHF. CDR3 bases: TGTGCCAGCAGCCAAGATTCTCAGGGTTGGTATTCACCCCTCCACTTT.

The chain joins TRBV5-1 to TRBJ2-1, with unresolved D. The CDR3 covers 13 residues. Germline CDR1 SGHRS, CDR2 YFSETQ. The V end was cut by 0 bases, the J end by 6 bases, with 7 bases between. CDR3 in DNA: TGCGCCAGCAGCTTGGAGGTATCCAATGAGCAGTTCTTC. Its protein is CASSLEVSNEQFF.

The chain has TRBV12-5 and TRBJ1-3; no clear D. The CDR3 has 14 residues. Looked up from germline, CDR1 is LGHNT and CDR2 is FRNRAP. Trimming left V 5 bases short and J 4 bases short, with 12 bases between. The CDR3 DNA sequence: TGTGCTAGTGGTCCCGGGTATTCCGGAAACACCATATATTTT. Translating it yields CASGPGYSGNTIYF.

The chain couples TRBV21-1 to TRBJ2-1; the DNA was not compared with TRBD1, the D call given in the table. TRBV21-1 constitutes a pseudogene. CDR3 size: 12 residues. DNA for the CDR3: TGTGCCAGCAGCAAAGGGCCCGTATTGCAGTTCTTC. Encoded protein: CASSKGPVLQFF.

The V gene is TRBV27, the J gene TRBJ2-3; D gene unclear. The CDR3 extends over 15 amino acids. Germline V gene sequence: CDR1 MNHEY, CDR2 SMNVEV (reference sequence). V dropped 8 bases and J dropped 1 base, with 16 bases sitting between them. In DNA form, the CDR3 reads TGTGCCAGCGGGTTCTACTCGAGTGGCACAGATACGCAGTATTTT. This encodes CASGFYSSGTDTQYF.

The CDR3 reads CASTGGRGETQYF. The CDR3, as DNA: TGTGCCAGCACGGGGGGGAGAGGAGAGACCCAGTACTTC. The rearrangement links TRBV6-5 to TRBJ2-5; 8 positions agree with TRBD2. Germline values: CDR1 MNHEY, CDR2 SVGAGI. This CDR3 contains 13 residues. V was pared by 7 bases and J by 4 bases, with 5 bases of the junction left unmatched.

This chain connects TRBV7-8 to TRBJ2-3; D is perhaps TRBD1 or TRBD2 (5 bases each). The CDR3 length is 14 residues. V lost 5 bases and J 2 bases, leaving 11 bases between the germline ends. CDR1 is SGHVS and CDR2 is FQNEAQ in the germline V gene. The CDR3 DNA sequence: TGTGCCAGCAGCCTCGGGACGACCACAGATACGCAGTATTTT. Translated: CASSLGTTTDTQYF.